Given below is one T cell receptor beta chain in context. Its antigen is unidentified. CD45RO-negative, CCR7-positively selected cells formed the naive CD8 fraction, excluding terminally differentiated effector memory CD45RA+ cells. Germline V gene lookup returns CDR1 SQVTM and CDR2 ANQGSEA. V was cut by 4 bases and J by 0 bases, with 8 bases left in between. The CDR3 has 13 amino acids. Libraries were prepared by immunoSEQ multiplex PCR; TCRdb keeps only in-frame clonotypes and omits some of them. This sample has fewer than 1 million clones, with 96% found just once. This sample was included in a study of shared clonotypes between healthy human individuals. Study results and caveats: Donor clonotype sharing was expected to depend on sequencing depth. All-four-donor shared clonotypes had higher generation probabilities than non-shared clonotypes did.

What was sequenced was naive CD8+ T cells sorted from blood. The source of this sequence is a man aged 25 to 45 in good health. The chain recombines TRBV29-1 with TRBJ2-3; D is unclear. The CDR3 here is CSVVAESTDTQYF. Written as DNA, the CDR3 is TGCAGCGTTGTGGCAGAAAGCACAGATACGCAGTATTTT.